Given below is one T cell receptor beta chain in context. The antigen is undetermined. Each CD8+ T cell subset was flow-sorted in triplicate. Every sort contained approximately 300,000 cells. Naive CD8+ T cells carried a CD45RO-CCR7+CD27+CD95- phenotype. Per germline, CDR1 SGHTA and CDR2 FQGTGA. There are 13 residues in the CDR3. This sample was included in a study of CXCR3-negative and CXCR3-positive naive CD8 T cells. Points from the study as a whole: Naive CXCR3-negative and CXCR3-positive cells had similar TRBV-TRBJ usage; memory differed.

The TRB libraries of cDNA were built by UMI-labeled 5' RACE. TCRdb reanalyzed the 5' RACE reads and collapses them to one entry per CDR3 protein, without DNA. The sample table sets out under 8,000 distinct CDR3 sequences. Sequenced sample: naive CXCR3- CD8+ T cells from blood. Documented subset: CD45RO-CCR7+CD27+CD95- naive CD8+ T cells lacking CXCR3 (TNR3-). The rearrangement uses TRBV7-3 and TRBJ2-2. The clonotype was recovered from a human donor in good health. Some clones in this sample may be carry-over from other donors' samples. The CDR3 reads CASSPTRTGELFF.